The 11 T cell receptor beta chains listed next were all sequenced from one sample in a study of T-cell memory formation after mild COVID-19. TCRdb reprocessed the 5' RACE reads with MiXCR, giving one entry per CDR3 protein. The data show hundreds of thousands of distinct CDR3 sequences, about 15% seen once. Sequenced: PBMCs or a T cell subset sorted from them (not recorded which). The receptors derive from a man between 18 and 29 years old who had mild COVID-19 (a few samples of this study predate the infection). Cell type and time point are not known.

This chain connects TRBV20-1 to TRBJ2-1, with D possibly being TRBD1 or TRBD2 (6 bases each). CDR3 length: 14 amino acids. Germline V CDR1 and CDR2: DFQATT, SNEGSKA (reference sequence). V was clipped by 4 bases and J by 3 bases, with 13 bases between them. For the CDR3, the DNA is TGCAGTGCTATCGTGGGGGGCCTCTACAATGAGCAGTTCTTC. Protein product: CSAIVGGLYNEQFF.

This clonotype was seen only a few times. The rearrangement links TRBV4-3 to TRBJ1-4; the match to TRBD1 covers 7 bases. Germline values: CDR1 LGHNA, CDR2 YSLEER. The CDR3 loop spans 15 amino acids. J was trimmed by 8 bases and V by 0 bases; bases with no gene match: 6. DNA for the CDR3: TGCGCCAGCAGCCAAGAGATAGGGGACAGAGAAAAACTGTTTTTT. It specifies CASSQEIGDREKLFF.

This chain connects TRBV10-2 to TRBJ2-3; a weak D match, TRBD1 (5 bases). The CDR3 is 17 residues long. The V end lost 6 bases, the J end lost 3 bases, and 22 bases lay between the germline ends. Germline loops: CDR1 WSHSY, CDR2 SAAADI. The CDR3 DNA is TGCGCCAGCAGGAGCATCGGACAACCAGCACCTACAGATACGCAGTATTTT. This codes for CASRSIGQPAPTDTQYF.

CDR3 nucleotide sequence: TGTGCCCACTCCAGGACTCCAACCGGGGAGCTGTTTTTT. Protein: CAHSRTPTGELFF. The chain couples TRBV30 to TRBJ2-2; tentatively, D is TRBD2 (5 bases). Per the germline V gene, CDR1 is GTSNPN and CDR2 is SVGIG (reference sequence). Trimming removed 8 bases at V and 5 bases at J, with 15 bases between. The CDR3 sequence is 13 residues long.

The chain joins TRBV20-1 to TRBJ1-2; D is unresolved. Germline values: CDR1 DFQATT, CDR2 SNEGSKA (reference sequence). This CDR3 comprises 13 residues. V lost 6 bases and J 1 base, leaving 12 bases between the germline ends. The chain's CDR3 is CSARYPLNYGYTF. For the CDR3, the DNA is TGCAGTGCGCGGTATCCCCTTAACTATGGCTACACCTTC.

This clonotype was seen only a few times. V gene TRBV4-1 combines with J gene TRBJ1-2, with 11 bases aligning to TRBD1. CDR3 length: 18 amino acids. CDR1 is MGHRA, CDR2 YSYEKL, per germline. V was clipped by 4 bases and J by 7 bases; unmatched bases: 17. The CDR3 loop is CASSPPRTGGASVGGYTF. The CDR3 DNA reads as TGCGCCAGCAGCCCGCCCCGGACAGGGGGCGCTTCGGTCGGTGGCTACACCTTC.

This clonotype was recorded many times. The chain employs TRBV7-9 and TRBJ2-3; D is undetermined. Trimming stripped 4 bases from V and 3 bases from J, with 5 bases between. The CDR3 covers 12 residues. Germline CDR1 SEHNR, CDR2 FQNEAQ (reference sequence). The CDR3 bases are TGTGCCAGCAGCTCACTGACAGATACGCAGTATTTT. Translating gives CASSSLTDTQYF. Using reference TRBV7-9 and TRBJ2-3 for the parts outside the CDR3, the full variable domain is DTGVSQNPRHKITKRGQNVTFRCDPISEHNRLYWYRQTLGQGPEFLTYFQNEAQLEKSRLLSDRFSAERPKGSFSTLEIQRTEQGDSAMYLCASSSLTDTQYFGPGTRLTVL.

This clonotype showed up just a few times. The chain recombines TRBV18 with TRBJ2-5; TRBD2 aligns across 7 bases. J gave up 5 bases and V 5 bases, and 11 bases lay outside the gene matches. The length of the CDR3 is 15 residues. Germline loops: CDR1 KGHSH, CDR2 LQKENI. As DNA, the CDR3 is TGTGCCAGCTCAGGCTTCGCGGGGGAATCGGAGACCCAGTACTTC. This codes for CASSGFAGESETQYF. Drawing the rest from reference TRBV18 and TRBJ2-5, the complete variable domain is NAGVMQNPRHLVRRRGQEARLRCSPMKGHSHVYWYRQLPEEGLKFMVYLQKENIIDESGMPKERFSAEFPKEGPSILRIQQVVRGDSAAYFCASSGFAGESETQYFGPGTRLLVL.

This clonotype was seen more than once but under ten times. The chain combines TRBV5-6 with TRBJ2-7, with D perhaps TRBD2 (5 bases). This CDR3 has 13 residues. V was shortened by 2 bases and J by 7 bases, with 13 bases between the two germline ends. From germline, CDR1 is SGHDT and CDR2 YYEEEE. The CDR3 is CASSLPGGQEQYF. CDR3 DNA sequence: TGTGCCAGCAGCTTACCAGGCGGGCAGGAGCAGTACTTC.

The J gene is TRBJ2-7, the V gene TRBV6-1; 12 nucleotides line up with TRBD1. Per the germline V gene, CDR1 is MNHNS and CDR2 is SASEGT. V gave up 2 bases and J gave up 5 bases; unmatched junction bases: 4. This CDR3 has 15 amino acids. The CDR3 protein is CASSEPGQGANEQYF. In DNA, the CDR3 is TGTGCCAGCAGTGAACCGGGACAGGGGGCAAACGAGCAGTACTTC.

The genes are TRBV28 and TRBJ2-7; D possibly uses TRBD1 or TRBD2 (5 bases each). The CDR3 has 16 amino acids. The germline V gene encodes CDR1 MDHEN and CDR2 SYDVKM. Between the trimmed V and J ends, which lost 6 bases and 4 bases, there was a span of 22 bases. This chain's CDR3 is CASSPAGASAEYEQYV. The CDR3 coding sequence is TGTGCCAGCAGCCCCGCCGGGGCATCGGCAGAATACGAGCAGTACGTC.